This T cell receptor beta chain was observed in a study of radiotherapy plus CTLA-4 blockade in lung cancer. At the level of the study: Objective responses were observed in 15% to 20% of patients, and disease control was achieved by roughly 30%.

Only in-frame clones appear in the TCRdb table, and some are missing; sequencing was by immunoSEQ multiplex PCR. The table has more than 25,000 clones, less than 80% seen once. Enrolled patients, whose metastatic non-small-cell lung cancer was chemo-refractory, received focal radiation plus CTLA-4 blockade with ipilimumab. The CDR3 is 13 amino acids. V gave up 10 bases and J gave up 4 bases, with 16 bases separating them. In germline, CDR1 is SNHLY, CDR2 FYNNEI. Study observations and caveats: Reported findings show early blood T cell clone dynamics, with interferon-beta, best predicted response. There was expansion of tumor-derived TCR clones in blood after radiotherapy plus ipilimumab.

As regards this clone: Its antigen is not known.

V gene TRBV2 combines with J gene TRBJ2-5; D possibly matches TRBD1 or TRBD2 (5 bases each). The input for sequencing was peripheral blood, taken from a patient treated with radiotherapy plus ipilimumab. The sequence was obtained from a human donor with non-small cell lung cancer who had stable disease on radiotherapy plus ipilimumab. The CDR3, as DNA: TGTGCCACCTCCAGGGCGGGTGGAGAGACCCAGTACTTC. Translated, it gives CATSRAGGETQYF.